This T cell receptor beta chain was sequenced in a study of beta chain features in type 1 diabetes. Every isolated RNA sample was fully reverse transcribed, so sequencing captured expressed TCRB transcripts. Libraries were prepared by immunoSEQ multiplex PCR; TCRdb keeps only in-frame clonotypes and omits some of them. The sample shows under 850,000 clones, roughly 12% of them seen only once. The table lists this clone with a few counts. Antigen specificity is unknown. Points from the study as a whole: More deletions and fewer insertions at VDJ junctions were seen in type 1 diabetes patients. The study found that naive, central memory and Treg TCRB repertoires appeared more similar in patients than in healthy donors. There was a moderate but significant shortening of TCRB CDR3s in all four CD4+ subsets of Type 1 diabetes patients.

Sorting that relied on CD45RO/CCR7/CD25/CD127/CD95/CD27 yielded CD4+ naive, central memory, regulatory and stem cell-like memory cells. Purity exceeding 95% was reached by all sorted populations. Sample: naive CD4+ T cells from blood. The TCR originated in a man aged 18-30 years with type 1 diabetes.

CDR3 amino acids: CASSSNPPTGSNYGYTF. In nucleotides, the CDR3 is TGTGCCAGCAGTTCTAACCCCCCGACAGGGAGCAACTATGGCTACACCTTC. The chain links TRBV27 to TRBJ1-2; 7 bases map to TRBD1. Unmatched junction bases numbered 13, after V lost 4 bases and J lost 2 bases. Germline V gene sequence: CDR1 MNHEY, CDR2 SMNVEV (reference sequence). The CDR3 contains 17 residues.